The 15 T cell receptor beta chains presented below share a single source sample, sequenced in a study of tumour-infiltrating T cells in Burkitt lymphoma. The repertoire was sequenced with immunoSEQ multiplex PCR; TCRdb's copy has only in-frame clones and lacks some. Of 13,000 to 15,000 clones listed, 65% to 90% were seen once; the top ten hold approximately 1.5%. Material: tumor tissue. The receptor source for this set is a human donor with diffuse large B-cell lymphoma.

The CDR3: CAISTTPAGYGYTF. CDR3 bases: TGTGCCATCAGTACGACACCGGCGGGCTATGGCTACACCTTC. J is TRBJ1-2 and V is TRBV10-3, with D unclear. Trimming took 5 bases from V and 4 from J, leaving 14 bases between them. The germline CDR1 and CDR2 sequences are ENHRY and SYGVKD. The CDR3 loop spans 14 amino acids.

This clone was observed a single time. The chain recombines TRBV5-8 with TRBJ2-1; tentatively, D is TRBD2 (5 bases). Germline-derived CDR1 and CDR2 are SGHTS and YDEGEE. V lost 0 bases and J lost 4, with 8 bases in between. The CDR3 totals 14 residues. CDR3 in DNA: TGTGCCAGCAGCTTGGCAGGACTTTACAATGAGCAGTTCTTC. Translation gives CASSLAGLYNEQFF.

Here the CDR3 DNA reads TGTGCCAGCAGTTTATCTGCAGCTAGCACAGATACGCAGTATTTT. It yields the protein CASSLSAASTDTQYF. The chain is built from TRBV27 and TRBJ2-3; D not resolved. The CDR3 has 15 residues. CDR1 MNHEY and CDR2 SMNVEV come from the germline V gene (reference sequence). With 0 bases removed from V and 0 bases from J, the gap between germline ends came to 7 bases.

The V call is TRBV28, the J call TRBJ2-5; no clear D gene. CDR1 and CDR2 from the germline V gene are MDHEN and SYDVKM. V was clipped by 5 bases and J by 6 bases, with 13 bases between them. This CDR3 region has 13 residues. As DNA, the CDR3 is TGTGCCAGCAGTGACCCGATGGGTAAGACCCAGTACTTC. Amino acids: CASSDPMGKTQYF. The entire variable domain, with the rest obtained from reference TRBV28 and TRBJ2-5, is as follows: DVKVTQSSRYLVKRTGEKVFLECVQDMDHENMFWYRQDPGLGLRLIYFSYDVKMKEKGDIPEGYSVSREKKERFSLILESASTNQTSMYLCASSDPMGKTQYFGPGTRLLVL.

This chain connects TRBV6-5 to TRBJ1-2; D is unclear. The CDR3 runs to 13 residues. The V and J ends lost 5 bases and 8 bases respectively, with 15 bases between them. Germline CDR1 reads MNHEY; CDR2 reads SVGAGI. CDR3 residues: CASSLGPRGGYTF. CDR3 nucleotides: TGTGCCAGCAGTCTCGGGCCCAGAGGAGGCTACACCTTC.

The rearrangement joins TRBV5-5 to TRBJ2-5; D is ambiguous. CDR1 SGHKS and CDR2 YYEKEE come from the germline V gene (reference sequence). The V gene lost 2 bases and the J gene lost 2 bases, with 13 bases spanning the gap. The CDR3 length is 15 residues. The CDR3 DNA reads TGTGCCAGCAGCTTAGAAGGGTCAAAGCAAGAGACCCAGTACTTC. Translating gives CASSLEGSKQETQYF. Combining the CDR3 with reference TRBV5-5 and TRBJ2-5 gives the whole variable domain DAGVTQSPTHLIKTRGQQVTLRCSPISGHKSVSWYQQVLGQGPQFIFQYYEKEERGRGNFPDRFSARQFPNYSSELNVNALLLGDSALYLCASSLEGSKQETQYFGPGTRLLVL.

This chain joins TRBV9 and TRBJ2-6; TRBD2 is a possible D gene (5 bases). Between the trimmed V and J ends, which lost 0 bases and 0 bases, there was a span of 7 bases. The CDR3 consists of 16 residues. CDR1 is SGDLS and CDR2 is YYNGEE in the germline V gene. This chain's CDR3 is CASSVVEVSGANVLTF. CDR3 in DNA: TGTGCCAGCAGCGTAGTGGAGGTCTCTGGGGCCAACGTCCTGACTTTC.

This clone showed up just a few times. The chain recombines TRBV5-6 with TRBJ2-3; D may be TRBD1 (5 bases). The V gene's germline CDR1 is SGHDT and CDR2 YYEEEE. Trimming removed 4 bases from V and 3 bases from J, with 9 bases in between. The CDR3 runs 13 residues. In nucleotides, the CDR3 is TGTGCCAGCAGCCCCCGACAGACAGATACGCAGTATTTT. It encodes CASSPRQTDTQYF.

The J gene is TRBJ2-7, the V gene TRBV5-6; 7 nucleotides line up with TRBD1. The CDR3 runs 17 residues. CDR1 is SGHDT and CDR2 is YYEEEE in the germline V gene. Trimming removed 5 bases from V and 0 bases from J; junction bases left unmatched: 14. The CDR3 bases are TGTGCCAGCAGTTGGGGACAGTTCTACCTAAACTCCTACGAGCAGTACTTC. This translates into CASSWGQFYLNSYEQYF.

The rearrangement links TRBV6-5 to TRBJ1-3; D unclear. The CDR3 runs 15 residues. Looked up from germline, CDR1 is MNHEY and CDR2 is SVGAGI. The V and J ends lost 0 bases and 0 bases respectively, with 6 bases between them. The CDR3 DNA follows: TGTGCCAGCAGTTACTCGGAACACTCTGGAAACACCATATATTTT. Protein product: CASSYSEHSGNTIYF.

V gene TRBV5-4 combines with J gene TRBJ1-2; D may be TRBD1 (6 bases). Per the germline V gene, CDR1 is SGHNT and CDR2 is YYREEE (reference sequence). V lost 4 bases and J lost 3, with 13 bases in between. The CDR3 is made up of 14 amino acids. The CDR3 coding sequence is TGTGCCAGCAGCCGTGACAGGTTTGACTATGGCTACACCTTC. Its protein product is CASSRDRFDYGYTF.

The CDR3 DNA follows: TGTGCCAGCAGCCCAAGTTCAGGAACCCATACCTCCTATAATTCACCCCTCCACTTT. Translation: CASSPSSGTHTSYNSPLHF. The gene calls are TRBV7-8 and TRBJ1-6; D unresolved. Germline assignment: CDR1 SGHVS and CDR2 FQNEAQ. The V gene lost 5 bases and the J gene lost 0 bases, with 20 bases spanning the gap. The CDR3 loop spans 19 amino acids. Looking up the rest from reference TRBV7-8 and TRBJ1-6 gives the full variable domain: GAGVSQSPRYKVAKRGQDVALRCDPISGHVSLFWYQQALGQGPEFLTYFQNEAQLDKSGLPSDRFFAERPEGSVSTLKIQRTQQEDSAVYLCASSPSSGTHTSYNSPLHFGNGTRLTVT.

This clone has a single count. The chain's CDR3 is CASRENYEQYF. The CDR3 coding sequence is TGTGCCAGCAGAGAAAACTACGAGCAGTACTTC. The chain recombines TRBV16 with TRBJ2-5; D ambiguous. With the DNA end fitting TRBJ2-7 better, the J assignment may be wrong. CDR1 is KGHSY and CDR2 is FQNENV in the germline V gene. The CDR3 length is 11 residues.

V is TRBV14 and J is TRBJ2-5, with D hard to call. Trimming took off 0 bases at V and 7 bases at J, with 6 bases between the two ends. Germline V gene lookup returns CDR1 SGHDN and CDR2 FVKESK. CDR3 length: 12 residues. CDR3 bases: TGTGCCAGCAGCCAAGATATGGGGACCCAGTACTTC. It translates to CASSQDMGTQYF.

The chain links TRBV28 to TRBJ1-4; TRBD1 is a possible D gene (5 bases). In germline, CDR1 is MDHEN, CDR2 SYDVKM. The V end was cut by 3 bases, the J end by 6 bases, with 17 bases between. The CDR3 totals 16 residues. CDR3 sequence reads: CASSFLQGGADEKLFF. The CDR3 DNA sequence: TGTGCCAGCAGTTTTCTCCAGGGAGGGGCGGATGAAAAACTGTTTTTT. Together with reference TRBV28 and TRBJ1-4, the CDR3 gives the full variable domain: DVKVTQSSRYLVKRTGEKVFLECVQDMDHENMFWYRQDPGLGLRLIYFSYDVKMKEKGDIPEGYSVSREKKERFSLILESASTNQTSMYLCASSFLQGGADEKLFFGSGTQLSVL.